A single sample is the source of the 24 T cell receptor beta chains below, sequenced in a study of glioma-infiltrating T cells after dendritic cell vaccination (dated by TCRdb to between 2015 and 2016). This specimen's time point label, interpreted: after dendritic cell vaccination, including at tumor progression/relapse. Preparation of the library involved the immunoSEQ multiplex PCR assay. TCRdb took over this immuneACCESS table, retaining in-frame rearrangements with V and J assigned. Such tables are incomplete; in checked studies, under half of the missing clones stem from an unresolved V gene, and the remainder is unexplained. Within this sample are some 60,000 clones, with about 86% of them counted one time only. Less than 20% of the sample goes to the ten largest clones. The sample in question was blood, obtained after dendritic cell vaccination. The receptors here all came from a human donor with glioblastoma.

This chain joins TRBV11-2 and TRBJ1-1; D gene unclear. Trimming took 5 bases from V and 2 from J, leaving 6 bases between them. The CDR3 consists of 12 residues. Germline CDR1 and CDR2: SGHAT and FQNNGV. DNA of the CDR3: TGTGCCAGCAGCCCATTTAACACTGAAGCTTTCTTT. This sequence encodes CASSPFNTEAFF.

The V call is TRBV11-3, the J call TRBJ1-3; possibly TRBD1 for D (5 bases). V was trimmed by 2 bases and J by 0 bases, leaving 11 bases between them. The CDR3 length is 16 residues. Germline-derived CDR1 and CDR2 are SGHNT and YENEEA. The CDR3 DNA reads TGTGCCAGCAGCTTATTGGAGGGGACCTCTGGAAACACCATATATTTT. Translation: CASSLLEGTSGNTIYF.

This clone was detected once. This sequence joins TRBV5-1 and TRBJ1-5, with TRBD1 identical over 9 bases. Germline V CDR1 and CDR2: SGHRS, YFSETQ. The CDR3 covers 14 residues. V dropped 4 bases and J dropped 5; count of bases not matched to a gene: 4. The CDR3 DNA follows: TGCGCCAGCAGCCCGGACAGGGGTGATCAGCCCCAGCATTTT. This translates into CASSPDRGDQPQHF.

The chain links TRBV5-1 to TRBJ2-7, with 8 bases that match TRBD1. The CDR3 has 14 residues. J gave up 3 bases and V 1 base, and 3 bases lay outside the gene matches. The germline gives CDR1 SGHRS, CDR2 YFSETQ. The CDR3 sequence is CASSLQTGGYEQYF. The CDR3 nucleotides read TGCGCCAGCAGCTTGCAAACAGGGGGCTACGAGCAGTACTTC.

To note about this clone: An end of the junction does not agree with germline; a read error may underlie this. The chain couples TRBV25-1 to TRBJ2-2; 8 bases line up with TRBD2. The CDR3 loop spans 12 amino acids. Germline-derived CDR1 and CDR2 are MGHDK and SYGVNS. The CDR3 nucleotides are TGTGCCAGCAGTGGAATTAGCGGGAAGCTGTTTTTT. Its translation is CASSGISGKLFF.

The rearrangement uses TRBV30 and TRBJ1-3, with D possibly being TRBD1 (6 bases). There are 14 residues in the CDR3. V lost 5 bases and J 3 bases, leaving 14 bases between the germline ends. The germline gives CDR1 GTSNPN, CDR2 SVGIG (reference sequence). The CDR3 reads CAWATGTGGNTIYF. Written as DNA, the CDR3 is TGTGCCTGGGCTACAGGGACCGGTGGAAACACCATATATTTT. Full variable domain (rest looked up from reference TRBV30 and TRBJ1-3): SQTIHQWPATLVQPVGSPLSLECTVEGTSNPNLYWYRQAAGRGLQLLFYSVGIGQISSEVPQNLSASRPQDRQFILSSKKLLLSDSGFYLCAWATGTGGNTIYFGEGSWLTVV.

The chain joins TRBV4-3 to TRBJ1-1; possibly TRBD1 for D (5 bases). Trimming removed 0 bases from V and 12 bases from J, with 14 bases in between. The germline CDR1 and CDR2 sequences are LGHNA and YSLEER. CDR3 length: 13 amino acids. CDR3 bases: TGCGCCAGCAGCCAAGAACGGAGGGAGGGACCTTTCTTT. It yields the protein CASSQERREGPFF.

The chain is built from TRBV28 and TRBJ2-7, with D possibly TRBD2 on 6 matching bases. With 4 bases removed from V and 0 bases from J, the gap between germline ends came to 22 bases. The germline gives CDR1 MDHEN, CDR2 SYDVKM. The length of the CDR3 is 18 residues. CDR3 protein: CASSSVVKWGESSYEQYF. The CDR3 region has the DNA TGTGCCAGCAGTTCCGTGGTTAAGTGGGGGGAGAGCTCCTACGAGCAGTACTTC.

V gene TRBV4-1 combines with J gene TRBJ2-4, with D possibly matching TRBD1 (5 bases). The V and J ends lost 3 bases and 4 bases respectively, with 13 bases between them. This CDR3 comprises 15 residues. Looked up from germline, CDR1 is MGHRA and CDR2 is YSYEKL. The CDR3 loop is CASSHQQVRKNIQYF. In DNA form, the CDR3 reads TGCGCCAGCAGCCATCAACAGGTACGTAAAAACATTCAGTACTTC.

This chain uses TRBV11-3 with TRBJ2-7; TRBD1 aligns across 7 bases. This CDR3 is 16 amino acids long. J was trimmed by 0 bases and V by 5 bases; bases with no gene match: 10. CDR1 is SGHNT and CDR2 is YENEEA in the germline V gene. CDR3 loop: CASSPRQGPSSYEQYF. CDR3 in DNA: TGTGCCAGCAGCCCGAGACAGGGCCCTTCCTCCTACGAGCAGTACTTC.

The rearrangement links TRBV4-1 to TRBJ2-5; 9 bases align to TRBD2. Germline CDR1 reads MGHRA; CDR2 reads YSYEKL. Trimming removed 0 bases from V and 0 bases from J; junction bases left unmatched: 2. This CDR3 is 16 amino acids long. The CDR3 reads CASSQDRGGDQETQYF. The CDR3 nucleotides read TGCGCCAGCAGCCAAGATCGCGGGGGGGACCAAGAGACCCAGTACTTC.

The rearrangement joins TRBV5-1 to TRBJ2-1, with 9 nucleotides matching TRBD1. V lost 4 bases, J lost 2 bases, and 7 bases stayed unmatched. CDR3 length: 16 residues. Germline V gene sequence: CDR1 SGHRS, CDR2 YFSETQ. The CDR3 DNA is TGCGCCAGCAGCCTCCCGACAGGGGGTCCCTACAATGAGCAGTTCTTC. Its translation is CASSLPTGGPYNEQFF.

The chain couples TRBV5-4 to TRBJ2-2, with 11 positions matching TRBD2. Germline trimming cut 4 bases from V and 8 bases from J; bases unmatched to any gene: 10. This CDR3 spans 16 amino acids. Germline V gene lookup returns CDR1 SGHNT and CDR2 YYREEE (reference sequence). CDR3 bases: TGTGCCAGCAGCCCGAAGACTAGCGGGGCCGTGGGGGAGCTGTTTTTT. It is translated as CASSPKTSGAVGELFF.

V usage is TRBV5-1 and J usage is TRBJ1-2; 8 nucleotides match TRBD1. V shed 4 bases, J shed 4 bases, and the junction held 6 bases outside the gene matches. The CDR3 has 14 amino acids. Germline V CDR1 and CDR2: SGHRS, YFSETQ. The CDR3 protein is CASSKDRGGYGYTF. The CDR3 DNA sequence: TGCGCCAGCAGCAAAGACAGGGGTGGCTATGGCTACACCTTC.

The chain is built from TRBV7-2 and TRBJ1-4, with 8 bases lining up with TRBD1. Germline-derived CDR1 and CDR2 are SGHTA and FQGNSA. The CDR3 totals 15 residues. V lost 2 bases and J lost 7; bases outside the gene matches: 6. The CDR3 DNA reads as TGTGCCAGCAGCTTACAGGGGGCAGGTACTGAAAAACTGTTTTTT. This gives the protein CASSLQGAGTEKLFF.

The rearrangement links TRBV7-9 to TRBJ1-2; possibly TRBD1 for D (5 bases). CDR1 is SEHNR and CDR2 is FQNEAQ in the germline V gene (reference sequence). CDR3 size: 14 residues. The V end lost 6 bases, the J end lost 6 bases, and 17 bases lay between the germline ends. The CDR3 DNA is TGTGCCAGCAGGGAAACAGGTGCGCTGAATGGCTACACCTTC. Its protein product is CASRETGALNGYTF. Full variable domain (rest looked up from reference TRBV7-9 and TRBJ1-2): DTGVSQNPRHKITKRGQNVTFRCDPISEHNRLYWYRQTLGQGPEFLTYFQNEAQLEKSRLLSDRFSAERPKGSFSTLEIQRTEQGDSAMYLCASRETGALNGYTFGSGTRLTVV.

The rearrangement uses TRBV21-1 and TRBJ1-6; TRBD1, the table's D call, lacks a check against the DNA. TRBV21-1 is reported as a pseudogene. The CDR3 length is 17 residues. CDR3 residues: CASSKSSVSGWNSPLHF. CDR3 nucleotide sequence: TGTGCCAGCAGCAAATCCTCGGTATCAGGGTGGAATTCACCCCTCCACTTT.

This chain links TRBV9 with TRBJ1-2; 9 bases fit TRBD1. CDR3 length equals 15 residues. Germline trimming cut 3 bases from V and 3 bases from J; bases unmatched to any gene: 6. CDR1 is SGDLS, CDR2 YYNGEE, per germline. The CDR3 nucleotides read TGTGCCAGCAGCGAGGGACAGGGATGGGACTATGGCTACACCTTC. This translates into CASSEGQGWDYGYTF. Looking up the rest from reference TRBV9 and TRBJ1-2 gives the full variable domain: DSGVTQTPKHLITATGQRVTLRCSPRSGDLSVYWYQQSLDQGLQFLIQYYNGEERAKGNILERFSAQQFPDLHSELNLSSLELGDSALYFCASSEGQGWDYGYTFGSGTRLTVV.

CDR3 sequence reads: CASSPKDRGFVGAFF. The CDR3 nucleotides read TGCGCCAGCAGCCCAAAGGACAGGGGATTTGTGGGAGCTTTCTTT. The chain links TRBV5-1 to TRBJ1-1; 9 nucleotides match TRBD1. CDR1 SGHRS and CDR2 YFSETQ come from the germline V gene. The V and J ends lost 4 bases and 10 bases, in that order; junction bases with no gene match: 14. The CDR3 length is 15 residues. The full variable domain, with the rest looked up from reference TRBV5-1 and TRBJ1-1, is KAGVTQTPRYLIKTRGQQVTLSCSPISGHRSVSWYQQTPGQGLQFLFEYFSETQRNKGNFPGRFSGRQFSNSRSEMNVSTLELGDSALYLCASSPKDRGFVGAFFGQGTRLTVV.

The V gene is TRBV4-1, the J gene TRBJ1-6; D might be TRBD1 (5 bases). Germline V lookup: CDR1 MGHRA, CDR2 YSYEKL. This CDR3 has 15 residues. V lost 4 bases to trimming and J lost 8 bases, with 15 bases between them. The CDR3 bases are TGCGCCAGCAGCCCTCTGGGGCTCATTTATTCACCCCTCCACTTT. Encoded protein: CASSPLGLIYSPLHF.

This clone is a singleton in its sample. The rearrangement uses TRBV7-6 and TRBJ2-5; tentatively, D is TRBD2 (5 bases). Germline CDR1 SGHVS, CDR2 FNYEAQ. The CDR3 consists of 15 residues. Trimming shortened V by 4 bases and J by 5 bases, and 17 bases separated the two germline ends. The CDR3 loop is CASSYRAIAIETQYF. The CDR3 nucleotides are TGTGCCAGCAGCTATAGGGCTATAGCGATCGAGACCCAGTACTTC.

The genes are TRBV14 and TRBJ2-7, with D maybe TRBD1 (5 bases). Germline-derived CDR1 and CDR2 are SGHDN and FVKESK. V was pared by 2 bases and J by 0 bases, with 11 bases between. This CDR3 comprises 15 residues. In DNA form, the CDR3 reads TGTGCCAGCAGCCAAAGCATGGACACCTCCTACGAGCAGTACTTC. This codes for CASSQSMDTSYEQYF.

The rearrangement links TRBV4-2 to TRBJ2-7, with D possibly matching TRBD2 (6 bases). Trimming removed 4 bases from V and 0 bases from J, with 16 bases in between. Looked up from germline, CDR1 is LGHNA and CDR2 is YNFKEQ. The CDR3 extends over 16 amino acids. The CDR3 sequence is CASSPGGGAYSYEQYF. Here the CDR3 DNA reads TGTGCCAGCAGCCCTGGCGGAGGGGCATACTCCTACGAGCAGTACTTC.

The rearrangement uses TRBV9 and TRBJ2-3; D is perhaps TRBD1 (5 bases). CDR1 and CDR2 from the germline V gene are SGDLS and YYNGEE. V lost 5 bases and J lost 5, with 15 bases in between. The length of the CDR3 is 14 residues. CDR3 amino acids: CASRPGLGEDTQYF. Here the CDR3 DNA reads TGTGCCAGCAGACCGGGCCTAGGGGAAGATACGCAGTATTTT.